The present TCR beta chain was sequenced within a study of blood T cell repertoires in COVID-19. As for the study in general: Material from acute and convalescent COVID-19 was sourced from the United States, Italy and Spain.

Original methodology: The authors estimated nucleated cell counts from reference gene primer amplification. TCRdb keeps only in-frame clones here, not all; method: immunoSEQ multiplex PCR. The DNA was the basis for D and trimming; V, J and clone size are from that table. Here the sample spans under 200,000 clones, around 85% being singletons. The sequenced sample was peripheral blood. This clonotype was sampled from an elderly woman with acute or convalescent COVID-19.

CDR3 residues: CSVGGGQSNQPQHF. The CDR3 DNA sequence: TGCAGCGTTGGAGGGGGACAGTCCAATCAGCCCCAGCATTTT. This sequence joins TRBV29-1 and TRBJ1-5, with 7 positions matching TRBD1. Germline assignment: CDR1 SQVTM and CDR2 ANQGSEA. The trim removed 4 bases at V and 3 bases at J, leaving 6 bases unmatched. The CDR3 is 14 amino acids. The full variable domain, with the rest looked up from reference TRBV29-1 and TRBJ1-5, is SAVISQKPSRDICQRGTSLTIQCQVDSQVTMMFWYRQQPGQSLTLIATANQGSEATYESGFVIDKFPISRPNLTFSTLTVSNMSPEDSSIYLCSVGGGQSNQPQHFGDGTRLSIL.